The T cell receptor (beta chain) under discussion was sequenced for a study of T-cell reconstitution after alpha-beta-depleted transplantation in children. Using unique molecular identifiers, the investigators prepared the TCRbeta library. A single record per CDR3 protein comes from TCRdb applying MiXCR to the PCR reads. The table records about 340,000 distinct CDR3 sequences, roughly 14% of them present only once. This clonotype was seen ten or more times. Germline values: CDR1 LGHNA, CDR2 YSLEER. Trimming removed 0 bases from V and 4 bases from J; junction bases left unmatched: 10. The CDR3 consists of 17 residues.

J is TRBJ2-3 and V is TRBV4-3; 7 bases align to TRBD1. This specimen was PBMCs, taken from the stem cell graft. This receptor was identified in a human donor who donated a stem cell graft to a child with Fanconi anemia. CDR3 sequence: CASSQDSPTGISDTQYF. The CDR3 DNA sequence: TGCGCCAGCAGCCAAGATTCCCCGACAGGGATATCAGATACGCAGTATTTT.